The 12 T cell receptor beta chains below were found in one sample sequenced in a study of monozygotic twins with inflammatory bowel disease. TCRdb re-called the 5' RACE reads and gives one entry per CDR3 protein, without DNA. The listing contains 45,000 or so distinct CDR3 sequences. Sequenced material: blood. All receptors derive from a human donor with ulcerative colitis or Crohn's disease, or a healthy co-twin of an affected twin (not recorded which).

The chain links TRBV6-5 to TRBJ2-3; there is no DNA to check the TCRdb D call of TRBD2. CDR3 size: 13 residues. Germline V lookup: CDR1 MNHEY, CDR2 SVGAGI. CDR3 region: CATTGRGGGTQYF.

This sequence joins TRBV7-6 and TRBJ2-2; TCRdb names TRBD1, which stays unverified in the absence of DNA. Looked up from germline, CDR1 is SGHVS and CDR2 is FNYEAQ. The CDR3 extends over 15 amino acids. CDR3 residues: CASSKQGADTGELFF.

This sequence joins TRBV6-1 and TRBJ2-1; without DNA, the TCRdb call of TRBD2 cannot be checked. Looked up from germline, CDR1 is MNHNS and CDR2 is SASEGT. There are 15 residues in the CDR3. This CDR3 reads CASSEESEAYNEQFF.

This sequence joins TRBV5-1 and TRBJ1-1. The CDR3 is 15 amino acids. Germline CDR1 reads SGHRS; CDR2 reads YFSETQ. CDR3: CASSLDGLGTTEAFF.

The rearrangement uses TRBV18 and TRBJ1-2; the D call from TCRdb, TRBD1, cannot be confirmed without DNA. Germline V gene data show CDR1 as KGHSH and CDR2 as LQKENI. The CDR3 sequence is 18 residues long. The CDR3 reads CASSPPTIGTGLNYGYTF.

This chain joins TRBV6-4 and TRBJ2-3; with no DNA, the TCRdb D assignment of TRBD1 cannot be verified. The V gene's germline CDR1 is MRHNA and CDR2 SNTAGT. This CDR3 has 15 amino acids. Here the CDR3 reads CASSDTTGGTDTQYF.

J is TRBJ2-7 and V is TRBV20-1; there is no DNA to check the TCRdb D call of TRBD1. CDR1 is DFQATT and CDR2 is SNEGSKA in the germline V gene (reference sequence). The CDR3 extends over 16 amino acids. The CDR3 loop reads CSASKYGAISSYEQYF.

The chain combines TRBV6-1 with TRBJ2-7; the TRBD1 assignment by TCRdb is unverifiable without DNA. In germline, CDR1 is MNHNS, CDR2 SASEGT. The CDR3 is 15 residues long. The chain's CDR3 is CASSGAGQGLYEQYF.

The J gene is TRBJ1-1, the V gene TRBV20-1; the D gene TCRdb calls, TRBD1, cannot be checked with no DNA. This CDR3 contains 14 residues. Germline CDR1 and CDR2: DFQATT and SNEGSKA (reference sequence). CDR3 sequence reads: CSASDPGVDTEAFF.

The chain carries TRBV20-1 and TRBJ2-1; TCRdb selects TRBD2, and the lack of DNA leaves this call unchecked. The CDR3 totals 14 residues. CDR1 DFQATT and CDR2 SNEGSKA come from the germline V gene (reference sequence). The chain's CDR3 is CSASRTSTRVEQFF.

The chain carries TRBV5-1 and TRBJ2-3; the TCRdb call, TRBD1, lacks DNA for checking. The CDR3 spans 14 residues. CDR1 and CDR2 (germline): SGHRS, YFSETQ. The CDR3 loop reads CASSVGTSTDTQYF.

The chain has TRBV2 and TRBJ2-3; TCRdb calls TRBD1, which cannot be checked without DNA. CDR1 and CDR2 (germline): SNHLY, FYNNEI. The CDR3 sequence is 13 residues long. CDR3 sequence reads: CASIRRQGAPQYF.